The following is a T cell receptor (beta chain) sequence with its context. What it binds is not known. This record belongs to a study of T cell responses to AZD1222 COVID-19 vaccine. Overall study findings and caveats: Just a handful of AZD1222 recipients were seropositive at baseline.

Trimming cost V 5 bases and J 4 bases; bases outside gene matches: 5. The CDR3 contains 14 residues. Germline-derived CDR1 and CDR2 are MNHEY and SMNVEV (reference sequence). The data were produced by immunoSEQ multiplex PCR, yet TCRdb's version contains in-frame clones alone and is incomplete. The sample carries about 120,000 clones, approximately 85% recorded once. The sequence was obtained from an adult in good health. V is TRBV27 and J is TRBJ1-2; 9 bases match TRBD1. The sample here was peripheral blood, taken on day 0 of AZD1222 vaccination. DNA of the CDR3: TGTGCCAGCAGTAAGACAGGGGGACTCTATGGCTACACCTTC. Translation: CASSKTGGLYGYTF.